This entry lists 7 T cell receptor beta chains sequenced from one sample in a study of OX40 agonist ivuxolimab in advanced cancers. Data came from immunoSEQ multiplex PCR; TCRdb stores just in-frame clones and leaves some out. The repertoire holds approximately 130,000 clones, with about nine tenths as singletons. The sample consisted of CD4+ or CD8+ T cells sorted from blood, taken in a trial of the OX40 agonist ivuxolimab. These receptors came from an adult with an advanced solid tumor such as melanoma, head and neck, liver or kidney cancer.

The chain couples TRBV19 to TRBJ2-5, with 9 bases identical to TRBD2. CDR3 length: 18 amino acids. With V trimmed by 1 base and J by 2 bases, 11 bases remained unmatched. Germline assignment: CDR1 LNHDA and CDR2 SQIVND (reference sequence). CDR3 amino acids: CASSIGLAGTISQETQYF. The CDR3 DNA sequence: TGTGCCAGTAGTATAGGGCTAGCGGGAACGATCAGTCAAGAGACCCAGTACTTC.

Here the CDR3 reads CASSTHPGQSSGNTIYF. Here the CDR3 DNA reads TGTGCCAGTAGTACCCATCCGGGACAGAGCTCTGGAAACACCATATATTTT. The V gene is TRBV19, the J gene TRBJ1-3; TRBD1 aligns across 7 bases. V was clipped by 4 bases and J by 0 bases; unmatched bases: 9. The CDR3 has 17 residues. Germline V gene sequence: CDR1 LNHDA, CDR2 SQIVND (reference sequence).

The V call is TRBV5-1, the J call TRBJ1-4; no reliable D call. V gave up 1 base and J gave up 6 bases, with 10 bases separating them. In germline, CDR1 is SGHRS, CDR2 YFSETQ. This CDR3 has 14 amino acids. DNA of the CDR3: TGCGCCAGCAGCTTGTTGTCAAAAGATGAAAAACTGTTTTTT. Translated, it gives CASSLLSKDEKLFF.

The CDR3 DNA is TGTGCCAGCAGCTTAGTAACTAGTCGTACTACTAAGACCTACGAGCAGTACTTC. This gives the protein CASSLVTSRTTKTYEQYF. The V gene is TRBV13, the J gene TRBJ2-7, with D perhaps matching TRBD2 (5 bases). The V end lost 1 base, the J end lost 2 bases, and 21 bases lay between the germline ends. CDR1 and CDR2 from the germline V gene are PRHDT and FYEKMQ (reference sequence). This CDR3 comprises 18 residues.

The rearrangement uses TRBV19 and TRBJ1-5; 10 positions agree with TRBD1. Germline CDR1 reads LNHDA; CDR2 reads SQIVND (reference sequence). V lost 6 bases and J lost 2; bases outside the gene matches: 7. The CDR3 extends over 16 amino acids. The CDR3 loop reads CASRGQGEYRNQPQHF. The CDR3 DNA sequence: TGTGCCAGTAGAGGACAGGGGGAATATCGCAATCAGCCCCAGCATTTT.

This clone was seen more than once but under ten times. This chain connects TRBV20-1 to TRBJ1-1, with D possibly TRBD1 on 6 matching bases. The CDR3 covers 11 residues. In germline, CDR1 is DFQATT, CDR2 SNEGSKA (reference sequence). V lost 5 bases and J lost 7, with 11 bases in between. The CDR3: CSARRQVEAFF. The CDR3 DNA is TGCAGTGCTCGACGACAGGTTGAAGCTTTCTTT.

The chain combines TRBV18 with TRBJ2-2, with 13 bases aligning to TRBD2. Germline V gives CDR1 KGHSH, CDR2 LQKENI. This CDR3 has 16 amino acids. J was trimmed by 2 bases and V by 5 bases; bases with no gene match: 2. DNA of the CDR3: TGTGCCAGCTCAGGACTAGCGGGAGATAACACCGGGGAGCTGTTTTTT. Translating gives CASSGLAGDNTGELFF. The full variable domain, its missing parts supplied by reference TRBV18 and TRBJ2-2, is NAGVMQNPRHLVRRRGQEARLRCSPMKGHSHVYWYRQLPEEGLKFMVYLQKENIIDESGMPKERFSAEFPKEGPSILRIQQVVRGDSAAYFCASSGLAGDNTGELFFGEGSRLTVL.